Listed below are T cell receptor beta chains from one sample, sequenced in a study of blood T cell repertoires in COVID-19. Profiling relied on immunoSEQ multiplex PCR, and the TCRdb table lists in-frame clones only, not all of them. The table shows fewer than 120,000 clones, with 80% to 90% occurring only once. The sequencing input was peripheral blood. The receptors were gathered from a woman in her sixties with acute or convalescent COVID-19. The conserved cysteine and the conserved F or W are not part of the CDR3 here.

J gene: TRBJ2-7
V gene: TRBV4-1
CDR3 protein: ASSQVYVPGVSYEQY

J gene: TRBJ2-7
V gene: TRBV27
CDR3 protein: ASSFAGKTYEQY

J gene: TRBJ1-4
V gene: TRBV7-7
CDR3 protein: ASSLVDREVCEKLF

J gene: TRBJ1-6
V gene: TRBV7-9
CDR3 protein: ASSLVDSNSPLH

J gene: TRBJ1-1
V gene: TRBV19
CDR3 protein: ASIGSLGTEAF

J gene: TRBJ2-7
V gene: TRBV19
CDR3 protein: ASSSYRSYEQY

J gene: TRBJ2-5
V gene: TRBV9
CDR3 protein: ASSVAETQY

J gene: TRBJ1-2
V gene: TRBV16
CDR3 protein: ASSQSRLNLNYGYT

J gene: TRBJ1-6
V gene: TRBV15
CDR3 protein: ATSSNKKGTVNSPLH

J gene: TRBJ2-6
V gene: TRBV5-1
CDR3 protein: ASRRGDSLPGANVLT

J gene: TRBJ1-5
V gene: TRBV7-2
CDR3 protein: ASSLGQGSEPQH

J gene: TRBJ1-2
V gene: TRBV7-9
CDR3 protein: ASSLAGGGTYGYT

J gene: TRBJ2-7
V gene: TRBV9
CDR3 protein: ASSPGGKGYEQY

J gene: TRBJ1-6
V gene: TRBV2
CDR3 protein: ASSEAGRYNSPLH

J gene: TRBJ1-1
V gene: TRBV28
CDR3 protein: ASSDTGKAF

J gene: TRBJ2-1
V gene: TRBV2
CDR3 protein: ASSASRGGYNEQF

J gene: TRBJ2-1
V gene: TRBV27
CDR3 protein: AIRTGDNEQF

J gene: TRBJ2-7
V gene: TRBV5-1
CDR3 protein: ASSLARDRGLSYEQY

J gene: TRBJ1-2
V gene: TRBV7-2
CDR3 protein: ASSRDMSYGYT

J gene: TRBJ1-1
V gene: TRBV18
CDR3 protein: ASSPEDRGNTEAF

J gene: TRBJ2-3
V gene: TRBV5-5
CDR3 protein: ASSPRWTPPLDTQY

J gene: TRBJ1-2
V gene: TRBV28
CDR3 protein: ASSYRTANYGYT

J gene: TRBJ1-5
V gene: TRBV5-8
CDR3 protein: ASSSTRNQPQH

J gene: TRBJ1-5
V gene: TRBV30
CDR3 protein: AWSAGVVNQPQH

J gene: TRBJ2-2
V gene: TRBV3-1/TRBV3-2
CDR3 protein: ASSLLEQVVNTGELF

J gene: TRBJ1-5
V gene: TRBV30
CDR3 protein: AWSEGWGGNQPQH

J gene: TRBJ1-2
V gene: TRBV28
CDR3 protein: ASSSTVSLYGYT